This T cell receptor (beta chain) came from a study of T cell responses to AZD1222 COVID-19 vaccine. CDR3 length: 18 residues. Germline CDR1 reads SGHTA; CDR2 reads FQGNSA. V dropped 7 bases and J dropped 4; count of bases not matched to a gene: 17. Here immunoSEQ multiplex PCR was the method, and the copy in TCRdb shows in-frame clones only, minus some. The sample lists approximately 140,000 clones, 75% to 95% seen once, with less than 3.5% in the top ten. This receptor was taken from an adult who received the AZD1222 COVID-19 vaccine. The rearrangement uses TRBV7-2 and TRBJ2-1, with 9 bases that match TRBD2. The specimen comprised peripheral blood, sampled 28 days after the second AZD1222 dose. CDR3: CASTGASGTLGAYNEQFF. DNA for the CDR3: TGTGCCAGCACAGGGGCTAGCGGGACCTTAGGGGCGTACAATGAGCAGTTCTTC.